The clone carrying this T cell receptor (beta chain) was observed a single time. No conserved phenylalanine or tryptophan is present at the end of the CDR3, so a read error is the likely explanation. The record originates from a study of lung T cells in sarcoidosis with Löfgren's syndrome. TCRdb itself ran the reads through MiXCR, one entry per CDR3 protein. The sample yields several thousand distinct CDR3 sequences, around 20% seen once. Looked up from germline, CDR1 is SGHTA and CDR2 is FQGTGA. V was shortened by 2 bases and J by 4 bases, with 16 bases between the two germline ends. This CDR3 spans 16 amino acids.

J is TRBJ2-3 and V is TRBV7-3; no clear D. This clonotype originated in a human donor with sarcoidosis (Löfgren's syndrome or another form), or a control subject (not recorded which). What was sequenced was CD4+ T cells from bronchoalveolar lavage fluid. Written as DNA, the CDR3 is TGTGCCAGCAGCTTAGGGCCCTTGAAGGCCTCAGATACGCAGTATTCT. It is translated as CASSLGPLKASDTQYS.